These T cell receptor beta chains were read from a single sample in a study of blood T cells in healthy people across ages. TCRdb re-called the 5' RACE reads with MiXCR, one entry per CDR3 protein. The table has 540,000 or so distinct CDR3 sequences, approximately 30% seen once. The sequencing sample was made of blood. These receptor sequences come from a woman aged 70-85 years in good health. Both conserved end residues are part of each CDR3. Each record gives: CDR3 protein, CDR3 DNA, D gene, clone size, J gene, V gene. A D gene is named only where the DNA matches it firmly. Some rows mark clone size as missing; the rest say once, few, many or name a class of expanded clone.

CDR3 protein: CASSRRPLAGGLTGLNEQFF
CDR3 DNA: TGTGCCAGCAGCCGAAGGCCCCTAGCGGGGGGGCTTACCGGCCTCAATGAGCAGTTCTTC
D gene: TRBD2
clone size: .
J gene: TRBJ2-1
V gene: TRBV6-4

CDR3 protein: CASSLGYSYNEQFF
CDR3 DNA: TGTGCCAGCAGCTTGGGGTACTCCTACAATGAGCAGTTCTTC
D gene: .
clone size: .
J gene: TRBJ2-1
V gene: TRBV7-2

CDR3 protein: CASSKDRGLNGYTF
CDR3 DNA: TGTGCCAGCAGCAAGGACAGGGGGCTTAATGGCTACACCTTC
D gene: TRBD1
clone size: .
J gene: TRBJ1-2
V gene: TRBV7-2

CDR3 protein: CASSASDEQFF
CDR3 DNA: TGTGCCAGCAGTGCGTCAGATGAGCAGTTCTTC
D gene: .
clone size: few
J gene: TRBJ2-1
V gene: TRBV6-6

CDR3 protein: CAISAALSDAYTF
CDR3 DNA: TGTGCCATCAGTGCGGCCCTGAGTGATGCCTACACCTTC
D gene: .
clone size: .
J gene: TRBJ1-2
V gene: TRBV10-3

CDR3 protein: CASSLPLAGFSNEQFF
CDR3 DNA: TGTGCCAGCAGCTTACCCCTAGCGGGGTTCTCCAATGAGCAGTTCTTC
D gene: TRBD2
clone size: .
J gene: TRBJ2-1
V gene: TRBV11-2

CDR3 protein: CASSVSLMNTEAFF
CDR3 DNA: TGTGCCAGCAGCGTGAGCCTTATGAACACTGAAGCTTTCTTT
D gene: .
clone size: few
J gene: TRBJ1-1
V gene: TRBV9

CDR3 protein: CASSPRDRGSTEQFF
CDR3 DNA: TGTGCCAGCAGCCCTCGGGACAGGGGGTCCACTGAGCAGTTCTTC
D gene: TRBD1
clone size: .
J gene: TRBJ2-1
V gene: TRBV7-6

CDR3 protein: CASSLVSDRGYNEQFF
CDR3 DNA: TGTGCCAGCAGCTTAGTCAGTGACAGGGGTTACAATGAGCAGTTCTTC
D gene: TRBD1
clone size: .
J gene: TRBJ2-1
V gene: TRBV7-2

CDR3 protein: CASTAGEHGYTF
CDR3 DNA: TGCGCCAGCACGGCAGGGGAGCATGGCTACACCTTC
D gene: .
clone size: .
J gene: TRBJ1-2
V gene: TRBV5-1

CDR3 protein: CSATRAGSYNEQFF
CDR3 DNA: TGCAGTGCTACCCGAGCGGGCTCCTACAATGAGCAGTTCTTC
D gene: .
clone size: few
J gene: TRBJ2-1
V gene: TRBV20-1

CDR3 protein: CATSRDYVTGDGYTF
CDR3 DNA: TGTGCCACCAGTAGAGATTATGTAACAGGGGATGGCTACACCTTC
D gene: TRBD1
clone size: .
J gene: TRBJ1-2
V gene: TRBV15

CDR3 protein: CASSPVAGATDTQYF
CDR3 DNA: TGCGCCAGCAGCCCAGTAGCGGGGGCGACAGATACACAGTATTTT
D gene: TRBD2
clone size: .
J gene: TRBJ2-3
V gene: TRBV4-3

CDR3 protein: CATSDQDRQQFF
CDR3 DNA: TGTGCCACCAGTGATCAGGACAGACAGCAGTTCTTC
D gene: .
clone size: .
J gene: TRBJ2-1
V gene: TRBV24-1

CDR3 protein: CASSSSGGAAKNIQYF
CDR3 DNA: TGTGCCAGCAGCTCTAGCGGGGGGGCCGCCAAAAACATTCAGTACTTC
D gene: TRBD2
clone size: .
J gene: TRBJ2-4
V gene: TRBV7-3

CDR3 protein: CASSLKGLSSYNSPLHF
CDR3 DNA: TGTGCCAGCAGCTTAAAGGGCCTGAGCTCCTATAATTCACCCCTCCACTTT
D gene: .
clone size: .
J gene: TRBJ1-6
V gene: TRBV7-8

CDR3 protein: CASSLTGNKADTQYF
CDR3 DNA: TGTGCCAGCAGCTTAACAGGGAATAAGGCAGATACGCAGTATTTT
D gene: .
clone size: once
J gene: TRBJ2-3
V gene: TRBV7-3

CDR3 protein: CSVLPGQFYGYTF
CDR3 DNA: TGCAGCGTTCTCCCGGGACAGTTTTATGGCTACACCTTC
D gene: TRBD1
clone size: .
J gene: TRBJ1-2
V gene: TRBV29-1

CDR3 protein: CASGLVRTIATEAFF
CDR3 DNA: TGTGCTAGTGGTTTGGTACGAACAATAGCCACTGAAGCTTTCTTT
D gene: .
clone size: .
J gene: TRBJ1-1
V gene: TRBV12-5

CDR3 protein: CASSKDSYNEQFF
CDR3 DNA: TGCGCCAGCAGTAAGGACTCCTACAATGAGCAGTTCTTC
D gene: .
clone size: .
J gene: TRBJ2-1
V gene: TRBV10-2

CDR3 protein: CASSLSQGHEQYF
CDR3 DNA: TGTGCCAGCAGCTTAAGTCAGGGCCACGAGCAGTACTTC
D gene: .
clone size: .
J gene: TRBJ2-7
V gene: TRBV7-3

CDR3 protein: CASSPGSGHTF
CDR3 DNA: TGTGCCAGCTCGCCTGGTAGTGGCCACACCTTC
D gene: .
clone size: few
J gene: TRBJ1-2
V gene: TRBV18

CDR3 protein: CASSPTTGGNTEAFF
CDR3 DNA: TGTGCCAGCAGCCCCACGACGGGAGGGAACACTGAAGCTTTCTTT
D gene: .
clone size: .
J gene: TRBJ1-1
V gene: TRBV5-6

CDR3 protein: CSVARSGDTQYF
CDR3 DNA: TGCAGCGTTGCCAGGTCTGGCGATACGCAGTATTTT
D gene: .
clone size: .
J gene: TRBJ2-3
V gene: TRBV29-1

CDR3 protein: CASRQGIGTEQYF
CDR3 DNA: TGTGCCAGCAGACAGGGGATAGGTACCGAGCAGTACTTC
D gene: TRBD1
clone size: few
J gene: TRBJ2-7
V gene: TRBV6-6

CDR3 protein: CSVVQRGGPDTQYF
CDR3 DNA: TGCAGCGTTGTCCAGCGGGGGGGCCCCGATACGCAGTATTTT
D gene: TRBD2
clone size: once
J gene: TRBJ2-3
V gene: TRBV29-1